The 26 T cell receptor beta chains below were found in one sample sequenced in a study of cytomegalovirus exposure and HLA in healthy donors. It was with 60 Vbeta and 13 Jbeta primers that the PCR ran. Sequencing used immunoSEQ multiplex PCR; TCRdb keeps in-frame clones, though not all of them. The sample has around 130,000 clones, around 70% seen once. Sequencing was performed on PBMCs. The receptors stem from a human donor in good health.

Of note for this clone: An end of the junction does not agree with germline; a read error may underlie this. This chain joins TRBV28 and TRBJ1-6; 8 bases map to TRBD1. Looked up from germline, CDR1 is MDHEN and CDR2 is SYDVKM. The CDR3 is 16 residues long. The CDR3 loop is CASRLFGQGVNSPLHF. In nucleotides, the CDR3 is TGTGCCAGCAGGTTATTCGGACAGGGTGTAAATTCACCCCTCCACTTT. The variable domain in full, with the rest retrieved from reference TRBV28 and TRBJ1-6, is DVKVTQSSRYLVKRTGEKVFLECVQDMDHENMFWYRQDPGLGLRLIYFSYDVKMKEKGDIPEGYSVSREKKERFSLILESASTNQTSMYLCASRLFGQGVNSPLHFGNGTRLTVT.

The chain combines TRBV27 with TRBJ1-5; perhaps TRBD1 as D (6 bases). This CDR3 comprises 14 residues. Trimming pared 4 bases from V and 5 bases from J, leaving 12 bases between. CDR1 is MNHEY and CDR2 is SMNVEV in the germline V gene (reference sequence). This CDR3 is CASSSTGRDQPQHF. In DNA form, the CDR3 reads TGTGCCAGCAGTTCAACAGGGCGCGATCAGCCCCAGCATTTT.

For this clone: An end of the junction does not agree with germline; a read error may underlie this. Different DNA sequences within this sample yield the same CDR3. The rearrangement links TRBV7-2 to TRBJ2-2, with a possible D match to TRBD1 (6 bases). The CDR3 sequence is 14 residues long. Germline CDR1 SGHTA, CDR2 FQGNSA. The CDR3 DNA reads TGTGCCAGCAGCTTAGCGTCAGGGGCCGGGGAGCTGTTCTTT. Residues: CASSLASGAGELFF.

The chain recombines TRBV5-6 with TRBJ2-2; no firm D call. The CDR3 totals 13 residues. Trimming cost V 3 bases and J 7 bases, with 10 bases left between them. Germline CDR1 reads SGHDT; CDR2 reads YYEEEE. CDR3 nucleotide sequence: TGTGCCAGCAGCTCCCACGGGTACGGGGAGCTGTTTTTT. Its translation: CASSSHGYGELFF.

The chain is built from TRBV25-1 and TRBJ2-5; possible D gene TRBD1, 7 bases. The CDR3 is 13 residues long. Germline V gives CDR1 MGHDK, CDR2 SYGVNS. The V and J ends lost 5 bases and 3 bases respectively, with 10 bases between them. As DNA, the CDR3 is TGTGCCAGCAGTCAGGGGGGCGAAGAGACCCAGTACTTC. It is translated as CASSQGGEETQYF.

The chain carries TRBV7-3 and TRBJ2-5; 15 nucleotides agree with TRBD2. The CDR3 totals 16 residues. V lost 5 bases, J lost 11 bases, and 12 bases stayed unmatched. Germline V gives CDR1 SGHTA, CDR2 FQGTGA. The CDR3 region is CASSPGLAGGPGDQYF. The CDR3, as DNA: TGTGCCAGCAGCCCAGGACTAGCGGGAGGGCCGGGGGATCAGTACTTC.

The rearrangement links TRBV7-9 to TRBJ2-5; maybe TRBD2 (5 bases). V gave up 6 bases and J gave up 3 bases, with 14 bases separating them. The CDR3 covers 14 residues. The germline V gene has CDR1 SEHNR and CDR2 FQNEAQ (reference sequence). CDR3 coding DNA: TGTGCCAGCAGTGCTTTCCTGAGGGAAGAGACCCAGTACTTC. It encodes CASSAFLREETQYF.

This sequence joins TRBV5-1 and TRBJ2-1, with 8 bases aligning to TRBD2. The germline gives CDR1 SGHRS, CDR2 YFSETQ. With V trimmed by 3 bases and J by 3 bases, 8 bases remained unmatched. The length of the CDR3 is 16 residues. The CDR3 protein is CASSSYGTRDYNEQFF. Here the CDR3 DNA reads TGCGCCAGCAGCTCCTACGGGACTAGGGACTACAATGAGCAGTTCTTC.

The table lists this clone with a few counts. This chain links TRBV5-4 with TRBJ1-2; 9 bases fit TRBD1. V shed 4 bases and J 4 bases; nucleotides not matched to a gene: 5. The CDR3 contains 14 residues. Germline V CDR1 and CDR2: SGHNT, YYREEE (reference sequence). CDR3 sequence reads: CASSTGGTIYGYTF. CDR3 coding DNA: TGTGCCAGCAGCACAGGGGGCACCATCTATGGCTACACCTTC.

The CDR3 is CASSQTGTGGTDTQYF. CDR3 coding DNA: TGTGCCAGCAGTCAAACCGGGACAGGGGGCACAGATACGCAGTATTTT. The V and J genes are TRBV28 and TRBJ2-3; 10 bases fit TRBD1. CDR3 length: 16 residues. V lost 5 bases, J lost 1 base, and 6 bases stayed unmatched. Germline V gene sequence: CDR1 MDHEN, CDR2 SYDVKM.

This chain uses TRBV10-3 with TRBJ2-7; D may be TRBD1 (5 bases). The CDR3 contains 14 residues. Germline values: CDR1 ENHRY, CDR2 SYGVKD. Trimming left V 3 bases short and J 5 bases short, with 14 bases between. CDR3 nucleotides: TGTGCCATCAGTGAAGTAAGTATCAGGGACGAGCAGTACTTC. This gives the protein CAISEVSIRDEQYF.

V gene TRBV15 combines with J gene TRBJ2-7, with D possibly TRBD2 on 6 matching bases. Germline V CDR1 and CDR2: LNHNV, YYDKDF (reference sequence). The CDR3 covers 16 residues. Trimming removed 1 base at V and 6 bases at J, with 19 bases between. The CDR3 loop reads CATSRAKGTFLGEQYF. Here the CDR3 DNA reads TGTGCCACCAGCAGAGCGAAAGGGACTTTTTTAGGCGAGCAGTACTTC.

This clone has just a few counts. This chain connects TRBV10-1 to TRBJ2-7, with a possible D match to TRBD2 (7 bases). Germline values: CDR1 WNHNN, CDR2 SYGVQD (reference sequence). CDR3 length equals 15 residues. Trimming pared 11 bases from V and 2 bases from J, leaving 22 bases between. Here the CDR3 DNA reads TGCGCCCCGATTTGCGGGGGCCCCGAACCCTACGAGCAGTACTTC. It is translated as CAPICGGPEPYEQYF.

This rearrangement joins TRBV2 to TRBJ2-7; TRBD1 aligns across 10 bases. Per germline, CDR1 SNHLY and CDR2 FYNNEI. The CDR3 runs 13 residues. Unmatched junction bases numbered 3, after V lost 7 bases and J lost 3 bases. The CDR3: CASKRTGGYEQYF. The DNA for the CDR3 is TGTGCCAGCAAGAGGACAGGGGGCTACGAGCAGTACTTC.

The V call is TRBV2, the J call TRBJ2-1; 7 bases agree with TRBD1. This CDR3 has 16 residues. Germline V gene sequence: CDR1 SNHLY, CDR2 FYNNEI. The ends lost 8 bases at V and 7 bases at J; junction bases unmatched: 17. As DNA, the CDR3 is TGTGCCAGCCCGGCCCAGGGGGACACTCTAAAAAATGAGCAGTTCTTC. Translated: CASPAQGDTLKNEQFF.

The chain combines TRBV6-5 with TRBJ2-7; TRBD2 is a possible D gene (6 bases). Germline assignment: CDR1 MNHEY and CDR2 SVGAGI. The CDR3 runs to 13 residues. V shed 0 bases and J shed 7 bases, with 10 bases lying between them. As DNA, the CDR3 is TGTGCCAGCAGTTACTCGCCCCTAGCGGAGCAGTACTTC. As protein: CASSYSPLAEQYF.

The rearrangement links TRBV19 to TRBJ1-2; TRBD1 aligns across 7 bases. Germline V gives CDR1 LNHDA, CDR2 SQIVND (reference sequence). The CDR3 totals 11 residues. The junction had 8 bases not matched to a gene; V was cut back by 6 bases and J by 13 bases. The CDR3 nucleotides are TGTGCCAGTAGGGACATACAGGGGATCACCTTC. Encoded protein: CASRDIQGITF. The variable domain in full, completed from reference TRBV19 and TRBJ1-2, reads DGGITQSPKYLFRKEGQNVTLSCEQNLNHDAMYWYRQDPGQGLRLIYYSQIVNDFQKGDIAEGYSVSREKKESFPLTVTSAQKNPTAFYLCASRDIQGITFGSGTRLTVV.

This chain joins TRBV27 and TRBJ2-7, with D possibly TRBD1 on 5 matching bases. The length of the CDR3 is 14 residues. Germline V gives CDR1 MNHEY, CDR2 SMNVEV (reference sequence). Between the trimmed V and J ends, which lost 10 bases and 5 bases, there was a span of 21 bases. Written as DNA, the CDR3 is TGTGCCACCCAGCATAGGGGCCCATTGGACGAGCAGTACTTC. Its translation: CATQHRGPLDEQYF.

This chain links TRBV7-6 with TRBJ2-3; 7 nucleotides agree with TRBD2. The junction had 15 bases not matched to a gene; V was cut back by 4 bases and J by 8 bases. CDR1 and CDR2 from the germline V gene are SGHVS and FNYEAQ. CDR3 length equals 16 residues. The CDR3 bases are TGTGCCAGCAGCTCCGATCCTAGTGGGGGGGGAGGTACGCAGTATTTT. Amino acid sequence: CASSSDPSGGGGTQYF.

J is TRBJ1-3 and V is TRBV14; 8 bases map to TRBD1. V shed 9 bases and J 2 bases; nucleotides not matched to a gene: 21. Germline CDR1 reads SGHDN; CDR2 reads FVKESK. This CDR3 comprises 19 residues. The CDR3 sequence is CASPVRRQGRAPPGNTIYF. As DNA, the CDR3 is TGTGCCAGTCCCGTACGACGACAGGGGAGGGCCCCGCCTGGAAACACCATATATTTT. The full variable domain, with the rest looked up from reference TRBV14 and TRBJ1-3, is EAGVTQFPSHSVIEKGQTVTLRCDPISGHDNLYWYRRVMGKEIKFLLHFVKESKQDESGMPNNRFLAERTGGTYSTLKVQPAELEDSGVYFCASPVRRQGRAPPGNTIYFGEGSWLTVV.

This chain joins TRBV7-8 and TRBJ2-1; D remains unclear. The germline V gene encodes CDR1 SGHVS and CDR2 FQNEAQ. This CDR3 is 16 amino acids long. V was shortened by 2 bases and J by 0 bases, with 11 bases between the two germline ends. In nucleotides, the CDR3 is TGTGCCAGCAGCTTATTCCCTTCTCTCTCCTACAATGAGCAGTTCTTC. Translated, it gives CASSLFPSLSYNEQFF.

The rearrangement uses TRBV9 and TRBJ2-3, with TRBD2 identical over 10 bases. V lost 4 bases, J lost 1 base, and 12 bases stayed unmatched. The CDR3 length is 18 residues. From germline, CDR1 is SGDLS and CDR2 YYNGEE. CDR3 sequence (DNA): TGTGCCAGCAGCACCTCCGGAGCGGGAGGGCTTGGCACAGATACGCAGTATTTT. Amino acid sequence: CASSTSGAGGLGTDTQYF.

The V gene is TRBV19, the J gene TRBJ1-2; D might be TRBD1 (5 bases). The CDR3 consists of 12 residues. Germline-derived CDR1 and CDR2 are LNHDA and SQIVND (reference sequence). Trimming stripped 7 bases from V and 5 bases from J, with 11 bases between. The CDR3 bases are TGTGCCAGTAATGGTCGGGGGTATGGCTACACCTTC. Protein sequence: CASNGRGYGYTF.

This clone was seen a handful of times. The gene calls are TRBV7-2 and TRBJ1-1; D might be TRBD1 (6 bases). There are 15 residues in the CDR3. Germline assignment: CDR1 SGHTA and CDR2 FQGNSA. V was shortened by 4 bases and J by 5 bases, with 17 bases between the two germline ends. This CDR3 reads CASSWGAGVGTEAFF. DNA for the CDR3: TGTGCCAGCAGCTGGGGGGCGGGGGTTGGGACTGAAGCTTTCTTT.

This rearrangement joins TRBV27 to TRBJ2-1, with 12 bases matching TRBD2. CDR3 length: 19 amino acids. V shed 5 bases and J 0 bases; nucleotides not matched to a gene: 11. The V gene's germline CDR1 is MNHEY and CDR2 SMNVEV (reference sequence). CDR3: CASSTRLAGDLSSYNEQFF. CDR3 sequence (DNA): TGTGCCAGCAGTACTCGACTAGCGGGAGATTTGAGCTCCTACAATGAGCAGTTCTTC.

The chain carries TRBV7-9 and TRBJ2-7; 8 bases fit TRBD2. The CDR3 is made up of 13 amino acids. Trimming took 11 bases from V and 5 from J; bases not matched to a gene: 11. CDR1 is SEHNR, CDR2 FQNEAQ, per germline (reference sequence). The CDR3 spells CAGTVSGSNEQYF. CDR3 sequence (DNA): TGTGCCGGCACCGTGAGCGGGAGCAACGAGCAGTACTTC.